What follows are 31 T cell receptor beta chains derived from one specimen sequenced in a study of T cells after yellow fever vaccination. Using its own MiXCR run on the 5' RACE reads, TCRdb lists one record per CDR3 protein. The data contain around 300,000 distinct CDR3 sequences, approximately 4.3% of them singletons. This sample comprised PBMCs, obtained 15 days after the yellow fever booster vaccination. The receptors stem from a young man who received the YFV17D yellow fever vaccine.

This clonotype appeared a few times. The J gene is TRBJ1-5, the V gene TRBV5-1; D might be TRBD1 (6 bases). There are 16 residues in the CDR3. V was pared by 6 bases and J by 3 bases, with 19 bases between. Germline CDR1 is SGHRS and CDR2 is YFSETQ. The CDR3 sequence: CASKRGFGGLNQPQHF. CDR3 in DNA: TGCGCCAGCAAAAGGGGGTTCGGTGGGCTCAATCAGCCCCAGCATTTT.

CDR3 residues: CASSKQGAVEKLFF. The CDR3 region has the DNA TGTGCCAGCAGCAAACAGGGGGCGGTTGAAAAACTGTTTTTT. The genes are TRBV5-4 and TRBJ1-4; TRBD1 matches 9 bases. V lost 4 bases, J lost 7 bases, and 5 bases stayed unmatched. Germline loops: CDR1 SGHNT, CDR2 YYREEE (reference sequence). The length of the CDR3 is 14 residues.

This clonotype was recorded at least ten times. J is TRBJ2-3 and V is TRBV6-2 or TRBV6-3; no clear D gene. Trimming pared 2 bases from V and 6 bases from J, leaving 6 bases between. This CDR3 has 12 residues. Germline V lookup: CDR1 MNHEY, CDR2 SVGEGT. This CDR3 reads CASSYSRDTQYF. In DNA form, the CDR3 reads TGTGCCAGCAGTTACAGTCGGGATACGCAGTATTTT.

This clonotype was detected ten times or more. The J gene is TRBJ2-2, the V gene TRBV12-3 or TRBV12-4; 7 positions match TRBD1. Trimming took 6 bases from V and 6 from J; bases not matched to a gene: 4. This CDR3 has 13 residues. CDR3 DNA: TGTGCCAGCAGCCCGACAGGGTCCGGGGAGCTGTTTTTT. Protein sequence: CASSPTGSGELFF.

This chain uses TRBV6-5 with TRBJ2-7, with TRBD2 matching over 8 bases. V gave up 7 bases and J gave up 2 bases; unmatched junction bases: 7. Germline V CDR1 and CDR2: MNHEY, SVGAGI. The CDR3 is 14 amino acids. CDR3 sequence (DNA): TGTGCCAGCAAAGTAGCGGGGAAAGCCTACGAGCAGTACGTC. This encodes CASKVAGKAYEQYV.

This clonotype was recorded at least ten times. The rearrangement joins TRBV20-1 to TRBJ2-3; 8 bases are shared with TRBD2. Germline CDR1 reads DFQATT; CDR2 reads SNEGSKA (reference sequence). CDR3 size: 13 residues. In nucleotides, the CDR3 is TGCAGGCCCAGCGGGGGAAACACAGATACGCAGTATTTT. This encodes CRPSGGNTDTQYF.

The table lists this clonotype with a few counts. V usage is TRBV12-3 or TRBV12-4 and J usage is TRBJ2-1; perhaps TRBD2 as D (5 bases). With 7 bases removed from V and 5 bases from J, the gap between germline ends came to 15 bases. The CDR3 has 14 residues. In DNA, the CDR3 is TGTGCCAGCAAAAGAGGGCAGAATAACAATGAGCAGTTCTTC. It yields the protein CASKRGQNNNEQFF.

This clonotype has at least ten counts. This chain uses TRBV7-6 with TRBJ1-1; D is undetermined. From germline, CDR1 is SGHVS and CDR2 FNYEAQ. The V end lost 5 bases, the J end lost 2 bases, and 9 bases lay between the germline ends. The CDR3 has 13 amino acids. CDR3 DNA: TGTGCCAGCAGCCTCCAAGATAACACTGAAGCTTTCTTT. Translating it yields CASSLQDNTEAFF.

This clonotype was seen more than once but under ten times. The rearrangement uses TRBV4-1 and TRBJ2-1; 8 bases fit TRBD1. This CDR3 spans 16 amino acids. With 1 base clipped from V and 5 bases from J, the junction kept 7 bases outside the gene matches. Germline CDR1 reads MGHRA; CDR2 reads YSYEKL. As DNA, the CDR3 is TGCGCCAGCAGCCAAGGGTGGGACAGGTTGAACAATGAGCAGTTCTTC. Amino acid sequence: CASSQGWDRLNNEQFF.

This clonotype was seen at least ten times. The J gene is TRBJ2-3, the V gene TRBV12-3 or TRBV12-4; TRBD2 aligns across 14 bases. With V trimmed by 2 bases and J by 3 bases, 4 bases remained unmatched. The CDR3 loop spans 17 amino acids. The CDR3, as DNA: TGTGCCAGCAGTTTATGGGGACTAGCGGGGGAGACAGATACGCAGTATTTT. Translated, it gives CASSLWGLAGETDTQYF.

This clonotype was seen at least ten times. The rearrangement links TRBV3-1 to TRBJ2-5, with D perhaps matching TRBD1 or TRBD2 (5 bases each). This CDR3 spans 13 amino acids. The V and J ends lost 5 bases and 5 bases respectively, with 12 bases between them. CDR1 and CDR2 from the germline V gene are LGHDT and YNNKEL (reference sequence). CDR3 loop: CASSGGLVETQYF. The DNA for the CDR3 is TGTGCCAGCAGCGGGGGTCTGGTGGAGACCCAGTACTTC.

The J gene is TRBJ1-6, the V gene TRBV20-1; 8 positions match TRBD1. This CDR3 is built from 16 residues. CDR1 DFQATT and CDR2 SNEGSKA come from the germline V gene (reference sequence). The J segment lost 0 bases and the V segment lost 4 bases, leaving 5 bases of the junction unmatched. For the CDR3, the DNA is TGCAGTGCTAAGACAGGGGTCAGCTCCTATAATTCACCCCTCCACTTT. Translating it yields CSAKTGVSSYNSPLHF.

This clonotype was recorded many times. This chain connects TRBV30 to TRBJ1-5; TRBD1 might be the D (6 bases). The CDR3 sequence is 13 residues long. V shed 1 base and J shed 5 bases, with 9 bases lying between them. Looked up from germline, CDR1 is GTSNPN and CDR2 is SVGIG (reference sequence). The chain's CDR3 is CAWSAQGDQPQHF. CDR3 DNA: TGTGCCTGGAGTGCACAGGGCGATCAGCCCCAGCATTTT.

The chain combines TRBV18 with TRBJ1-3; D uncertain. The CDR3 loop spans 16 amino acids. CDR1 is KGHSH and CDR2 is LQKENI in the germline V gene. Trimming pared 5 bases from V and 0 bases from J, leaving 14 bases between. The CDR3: CASSSLTQSSGNTIYF. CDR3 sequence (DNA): TGTGCCAGCTCATCCCTTACACAGAGCTCTGGAAACACCATATATTTT.

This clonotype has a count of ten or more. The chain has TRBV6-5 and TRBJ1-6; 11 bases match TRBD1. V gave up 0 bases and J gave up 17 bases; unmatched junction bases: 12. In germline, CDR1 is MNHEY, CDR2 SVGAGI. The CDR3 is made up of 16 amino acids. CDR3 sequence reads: CASSYSGQGVGFRIHF. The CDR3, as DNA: TGTGCCAGCAGTTACTCGGGACAGGGGGTGGGTTTTCGTATCCACTTT.

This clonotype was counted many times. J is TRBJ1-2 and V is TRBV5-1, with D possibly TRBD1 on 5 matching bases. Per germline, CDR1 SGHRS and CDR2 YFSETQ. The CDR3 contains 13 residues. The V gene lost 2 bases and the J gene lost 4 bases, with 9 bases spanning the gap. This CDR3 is CASSLAGIYGYTF. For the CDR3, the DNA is TGCGCCAGCAGCTTAGCAGGGATCTATGGCTACACCTTC.

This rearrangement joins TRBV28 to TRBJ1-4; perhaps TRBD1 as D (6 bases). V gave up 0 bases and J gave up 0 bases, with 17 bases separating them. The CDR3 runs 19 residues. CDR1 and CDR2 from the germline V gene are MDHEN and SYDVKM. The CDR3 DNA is TGTGCCAGCAGTTTATGGAAAGGACAGCTTTATGCAACTAATGAAAAACTGTTTTTT. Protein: CASSLWKGQLYATNEKLFF.

The CDR3 is CSAFNRGLYGYTF. The CDR3 DNA reads as TGCAGTGCTTTTAACAGGGGGCTCTATGGCTACACCTTC. The chain is built from TRBV20-1 and TRBJ1-2; 9 nucleotides match TRBD1. The CDR3 is 13 amino acids. The V segment lost 5 bases and the J segment 4 bases; nucleotides outside the gene matches: 5. CDR1 and CDR2 from the germline V gene are DFQATT and SNEGSKA (reference sequence).

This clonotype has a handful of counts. CDR3 sequence (DNA): TGTGCCGGGGGAGAGGGAACTGGACCTATGCAGACCCAGTACTTC. Protein sequence: CAGGEGTGPMQTQYF. The chain uses TRBV11-2 and TRBJ2-5; possibly TRBD1 or TRBD2 for D (5 bases each). Germline CDR1 SGHAT, CDR2 FQNNGV. This CDR3 region has 15 residues. V lost 11 bases and J 6 bases, leaving 25 bases between the germline ends.

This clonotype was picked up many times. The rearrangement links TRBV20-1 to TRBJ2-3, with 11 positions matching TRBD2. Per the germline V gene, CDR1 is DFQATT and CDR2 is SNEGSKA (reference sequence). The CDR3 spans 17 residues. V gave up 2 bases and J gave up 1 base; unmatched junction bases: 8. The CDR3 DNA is TGCAGTGCTAGAACTAGCGGGGGAACAGCAGGCACAGATACGCAGTATTTT. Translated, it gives CSARTSGGTAGTDTQYF.

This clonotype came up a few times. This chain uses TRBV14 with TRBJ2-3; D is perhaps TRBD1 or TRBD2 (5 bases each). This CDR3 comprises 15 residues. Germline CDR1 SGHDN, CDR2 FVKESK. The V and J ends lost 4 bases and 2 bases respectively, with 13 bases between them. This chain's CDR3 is CASSPQWGTTDTQYF. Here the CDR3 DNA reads TGTGCCAGCAGCCCGCAGTGGGGGACCACAGATACGCAGTATTTT.

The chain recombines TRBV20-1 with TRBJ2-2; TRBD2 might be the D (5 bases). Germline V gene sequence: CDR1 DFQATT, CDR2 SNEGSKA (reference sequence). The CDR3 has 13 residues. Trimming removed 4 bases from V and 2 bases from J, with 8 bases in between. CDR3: CSAIPGNTGELFF. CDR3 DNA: TGCAGTGCTATCCCGGGAAACACCGGGGAGCTGTTTTTT.

CDR3 amino acids: CASSGRRNTEAFF. CDR3 sequence (DNA): TGTGCCAGCAGCGGTCGTAGGAACACTGAAGCTTTCTTT. This rearrangement joins TRBV9 to TRBJ1-1; D is uncertain. CDR3 length: 13 amino acids. V dropped 3 bases and J dropped 1 base, with 7 bases sitting between them. Germline CDR1 and CDR2: SGDLS and YYNGEE.

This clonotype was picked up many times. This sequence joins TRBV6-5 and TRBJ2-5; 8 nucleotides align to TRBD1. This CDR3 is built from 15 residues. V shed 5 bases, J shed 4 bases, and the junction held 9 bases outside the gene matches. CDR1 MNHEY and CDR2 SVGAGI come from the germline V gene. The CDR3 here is CASSPATGVGETQYF. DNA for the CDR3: TGTGCCAGCAGTCCAGCGACAGGGGTAGGAGAGACCCAGTACTTC.

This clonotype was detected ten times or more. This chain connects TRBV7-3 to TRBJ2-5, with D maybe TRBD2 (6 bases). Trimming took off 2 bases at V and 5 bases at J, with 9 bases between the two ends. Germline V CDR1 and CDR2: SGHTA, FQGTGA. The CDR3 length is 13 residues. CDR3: CASSLAGWETQYF. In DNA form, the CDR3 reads TGTGCCAGCAGCTTAGCGGGGTGGGAGACCCAGTACTTC.

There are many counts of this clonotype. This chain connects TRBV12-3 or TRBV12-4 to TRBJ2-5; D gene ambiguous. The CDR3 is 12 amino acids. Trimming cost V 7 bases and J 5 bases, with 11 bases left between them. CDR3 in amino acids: CASTTLLETQYF. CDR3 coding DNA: TGTGCCAGCACAACCCTCCTGGAGACCCAGTACTTC.

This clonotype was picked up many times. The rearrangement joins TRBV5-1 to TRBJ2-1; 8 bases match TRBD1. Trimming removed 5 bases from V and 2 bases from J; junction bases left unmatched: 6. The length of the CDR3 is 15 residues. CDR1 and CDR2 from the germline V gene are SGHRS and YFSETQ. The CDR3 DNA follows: TGCGCCAGCAGTCAGGGGGCCCTAACCTACAATGAGCAGTTCTTC. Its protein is CASSQGALTYNEQFF.

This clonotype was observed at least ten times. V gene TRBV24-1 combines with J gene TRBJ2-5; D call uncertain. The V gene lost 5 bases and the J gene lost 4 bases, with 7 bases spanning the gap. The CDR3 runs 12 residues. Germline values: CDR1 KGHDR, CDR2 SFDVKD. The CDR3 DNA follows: TGTGCCACCAGTGGGAGAGGAGAGACCCAGTACTTC. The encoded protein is CATSGRGETQYF.

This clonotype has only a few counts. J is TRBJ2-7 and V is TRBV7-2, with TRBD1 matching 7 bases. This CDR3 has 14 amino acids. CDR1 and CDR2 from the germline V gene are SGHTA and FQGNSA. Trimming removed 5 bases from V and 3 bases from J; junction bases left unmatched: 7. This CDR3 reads CASSNNRDSYEQYF. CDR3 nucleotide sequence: TGTGCCAGCAGCAATAACAGGGACAGCTACGAGCAGTACTTC.

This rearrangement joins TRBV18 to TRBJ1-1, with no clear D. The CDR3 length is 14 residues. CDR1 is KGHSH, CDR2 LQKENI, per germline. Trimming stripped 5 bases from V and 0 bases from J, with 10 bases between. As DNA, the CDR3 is TGTGCCAGCTCATCCGACGTTTTGAACACTGAAGCTTTCTTT. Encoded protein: CASSSDVLNTEAFF.

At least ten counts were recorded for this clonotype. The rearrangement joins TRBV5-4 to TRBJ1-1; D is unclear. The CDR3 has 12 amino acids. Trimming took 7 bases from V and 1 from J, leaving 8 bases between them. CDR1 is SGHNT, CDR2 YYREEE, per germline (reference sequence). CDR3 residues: CASGSWNTEAFF. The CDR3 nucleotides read TGTGCCAGCGGTTCCTGGAACACTGAAGCTTTCTTT.